What follows are 30 T cell receptor beta chains derived from one specimen sequenced in a study of tumor-infiltrating lymphocytes in oesophageal squamous cell carcinoma. TCRdb re-called the PCR reads through MiXCR, storing one row per CDR3 protein. The sample records 15,000 to 20,000 distinct CDR3 sequences, roughly 45% being singletons. Sequenced: blood. These receptor sequences come from a female donor with esophageal squamous cell carcinoma.

The table lists this clonotype with many counts. V is TRBV19 and J is TRBJ1-5; D unclear. Trimming took off 4 bases at V and 4 bases at J, with 17 bases between the two ends. CDR1 and CDR2 (germline): LNHDA, SQIVND (reference sequence). The length of the CDR3 is 16 residues. CDR3 sequence reads: CASSKEPQWENQPQHF. CDR3 sequence (DNA): TGTGCCAGTAGTAAGGAGCCTCAGTGGGAAAATCAGCCCCAGCATTTT.

The chain uses TRBV28 and TRBJ2-5; possible D gene TRBD2, 6 bases. The CDR3 runs to 14 residues. Trimming removed 10 bases from V and 11 bases from J, with 26 bases in between. Germline CDR1 MDHEN, CDR2 SYDVKM. The DNA of the CDR3 is TGTGCCACCTATGGGGGGACGGTTGCTTGGGAGCAGTACTTC. Protein: CATYGGTVAWEQYF.

This clonotype is termed medium-sized. The gene calls are TRBV7-2 and TRBJ2-7; 12 bases map to TRBD2. The CDR3 covers 16 residues. With 6 bases clipped from V and 1 base from J, the junction kept 7 bases outside the gene matches. Looked up from germline, CDR1 is SGHTA and CDR2 is FQGNSA. CDR3 in DNA: TGTGCCAGCAGGAAGACTAGCGGGAGTGTGTCCTACGAGCAGTACTTC. It encodes CASRKTSGSVSYEQYF.

This clonotype was counted a few times. The CDR3 does not close with the conserved phenylalanine or tryptophan, likely indicating a read error. Because the CDR3's place on the DNA is in doubt, the DNA is left out and the CDR3 is given as listed by TCRdb. The gene calls are TRBV6-6 and TRBJ2-6. The CDR3 is 9 amino acids long, termini counted. The germline CDR1 and CDR2 sequences are MNHNY and SVGAGI (reference sequence). CDR3 loop: CASSYKIGD.

Only a few counts were recorded for this clonotype. This chain links TRBV6-1 with TRBJ2-4, with TRBD2 matching over 7 bases. The J call is uncertain, as TRBJ2-5 better fits the DNA end. This CDR3 spans 17 amino acids. The germline CDR1 and CDR2 sequences are MNHNS and SASEGT. CDR3 loop: CASRGDLSLAEQETQYF. The CDR3 DNA sequence: TGTGCCAGCAGGGGTGATTTGAGCCTAGCGGAGCAAGAGACCCAGTACTTC.

This clonotype ranks as medium-sized (0.01 to 0.1%). This rearrangement joins TRBV11-2 to TRBJ2-5; perhaps TRBD1 as D (5 bases). Trimming removed 5 bases at V and 4 bases at J, with 14 bases between. CDR1 and CDR2 from the germline V gene are SGHAT and FQNNGV. The CDR3 consists of 14 residues. CDR3 sequence reads: CASSPKGAVETQYF. CDR3 sequence (DNA): TGTGCCAGCAGCCCGAAAGGGGCGGTAGAGACCCAGTACTTC. The full variable domain, its missing parts supplied by reference TRBV11-2 and TRBJ2-5, is EAGVAQSPRYKIIEKRQSVAFWCNPISGHATLYWYQQILGQGPKLLIQFQNNGVVDDSQLPKDRFSAERLKGVDSTLKIQPAKLEDSAVYLCASSPKGAVETQYFGPGTRLLVL.

This clonotype is labeled medium-sized (0.01 to 0.1%). CDR3 nucleotides: TGTGCCATGGCGGGGGAACCTAACAATGAGCAGTTCTTC. Translating it yields CAMAGEPNNEQFF. The chain links TRBV10-3 to TRBJ2-1; 7 positions agree with TRBD2. CDR1 is ENHRY and CDR2 is SYGVKD in the germline V gene. With V trimmed by 9 bases and J by 5 bases, 7 bases remained unmatched. The CDR3 sequence is 13 residues long.

In DNA form, the CDR3 reads TGTGCCAGCAGCCCCACTAGCGGGAGGTGGGGCAATGAGCAGTTCTTC. It codes for CASSPTSGRWGNEQFF. The chain recombines TRBV7-3 with TRBJ2-1, with 12 nucleotides matching TRBD2. Unmatched junction bases numbered 8, after V lost 5 bases and J lost 6 bases. Germline V gene lookup returns CDR1 SGHTA and CDR2 FQGTGA. The CDR3 length is 16 residues.

Ten or more counts support this clonotype. The rearrangement uses TRBV6-2 or TRBV6-3 and TRBJ2-7; a possible D gene is TRBD2 (6 bases). V dropped 2 bases and J dropped 6 bases, with 14 bases sitting between them. The length of the CDR3 is 14 residues. The germline V gene has CDR1 MNHEY and CDR2 SVGEGT. CDR3 bases: TGTGCCAGCAGTTACGGGGTCCGGCGGGGCGAGCAGTACTTC. It codes for CASSYGVRRGEQYF.

This clonotype was counted between two and nine times. This chain connects TRBV7-8 to TRBJ2-3; D not resolved. The DNA matches TRBJ2-5 better at its end, which makes the J call doubtful. Per the germline V gene, CDR1 is SGHVS and CDR2 is FQNEAQ. This CDR3 comprises 13 residues. The CDR3 DNA is TGTGCCAGCAGGGTGGGGTTTTATGAGACCCAGTACTTC. It yields the protein CASRVGFYETQYF.

There are many counts of this clonotype. With a much larger clone just one base away, this may be a read error. V and J are TRBV12-3 or TRBV12-4 and TRBJ2-5; 11 nucleotides agree with TRBD2. The CDR3 covers 14 residues. With V trimmed by 5 bases and J by 11 bases, 10 bases remained unmatched. CDR3 amino acids: CASSKIAGGNEQYF. The CDR3 nucleotides read TGTGCCAGCAGTAAGATAGCGGGAGGGAATGAGCAGTACTTC.

V usage is TRBV5-6 and J usage is TRBJ2-2, with no clear D. This CDR3 is 16 amino acids long. The germline V gene has CDR1 SGHDT and CDR2 YYEEEE. The V gene lost 4 bases and the J gene lost 6 bases, with 19 bases spanning the gap. The CDR3, as DNA: TGTGCCAGCAGCGCGAGAGAAGGGTGGTATCCCGGGGAGCTGTTTTTT. Protein sequence: CASSAREGWYPGELFF.

This clonotype has only a few counts. The gene calls are TRBV3-1 and TRBJ1-2; D possibly corresponds to TRBD1 (5 bases). CDR1 and CDR2 from the germline V gene are LGHDT and YNNKEL (reference sequence). The length of the CDR3 is 14 residues. The V gene lost 1 base and the J gene lost 4 bases, with 10 bases spanning the gap. The CDR3, as DNA: TGTGCCAGCAGCCAAGCAGGGATTAGCTATGGCTACACCTTC. It codes for CASSQAGISYGYTF.

Ten or more counts support this clonotype. CDR3 bases: TGTGCCAGCAGTTACAGCACCAAATATAATTCACCCCTCCACTTT. Protein sequence: CASSYSTKYNSPLHF. This chain uses TRBV27 with TRBJ1-6, with D unclear. Germline V lookup: CDR1 MNHEY, CDR2 SMNVEV (reference sequence). Trimming removed 4 bases at V and 4 bases at J, with 11 bases between. The CDR3 runs to 15 residues.

This clonotype was seen only a few times. The V and J genes are TRBV9 and TRBJ2-7, with a weak D call TRBD2 (5 bases). The CDR3 is 16 amino acids. Trimming pared 3 bases from V and 5 bases from J, leaving 21 bases between. The V gene's germline CDR1 is SGDLS and CDR2 YYNGEE. CDR3 nucleotide sequence: TGTGCCAGCAGCGCAACCCCGTCCGGGAAGGGCAACGAGCAGTACTTC. It specifies CASSATPSGKGNEQYF.

This clonotype came up many times. The V gene is TRBV6-2 or TRBV6-3, the J gene TRBJ1-1; a weak D match, TRBD1 (5 bases). V was shortened by 0 bases and J by 0 bases, with 14 bases between the two germline ends. Germline CDR1 and CDR2: MNHEY and SVGEGT. The length of the CDR3 is 17 residues. The CDR3 coding sequence is TGTGCCAGCAGTTACTCGACGGGATGGGGCATGAACACTGAAGCTTTCTTT. It translates to CASSYSTGWGMNTEAFF.

The chain links TRBV6-5 to TRBJ2-1; D is undetermined. The end of the DNA aligns better with TRBJ2-5, so the J call may be wrong. CDR1 MNHEY and CDR2 SVGAGI come from the germline V gene. The CDR3 totals 14 residues. CDR3 sequence (DNA): TGTGCCAGCCTCCTTTTCGGCCCTGGAGAGACCCAGTACTTC. Its translation is CASLLFGPGETQYF.

The chain links TRBV7-2 to TRBJ2-1; 9 bases agree with TRBD1. V lost 4 bases and J lost 4; bases outside the gene matches: 14. This CDR3 has 18 amino acids. CDR1 and CDR2 (germline): SGHTA, FQGNSA. The CDR3 here is CASSSRLPGTGTYNEQFF. The CDR3 DNA is TGTGCCAGCAGCTCACGACTCCCCGGGACAGGGACATACAATGAGCAGTTCTTC.

About this clonotype: A much larger clone is a single base away; this may be a read error. This rearrangement joins TRBV7-4 to TRBJ2-1, with D tentatively TRBD2 (5 bases). This CDR3 is 16 amino acids long. Germline CDR1 is SGHVT and CDR2 is SQSDAQ. Trimming stripped 1 base from V and 10 bases from J, with 20 bases between. CDR3 loop: CASSLVGEGISDEQFF. CDR3 in DNA: TGTGCCAGCAGCTTAGTGGGTGAGGGCATCTCTGACGAGCAGTTCTTC.

This clonotype showed up many times. The chain has TRBV7-9 and TRBJ2-5; 9 bases agree with TRBD1. CDR1 is SEHNR, CDR2 FQNEAQ, per germline (reference sequence). The CDR3 length is 15 residues. J gave up 11 bases and V 5 bases, and 15 bases lay outside the gene matches. This CDR3 is CASSNVGQGSNEQYF. The DNA of the CDR3 is TGTGCCAGCAGCAACGTGGGACAGGGTAGCAATGAGCAGTACTTC.

This clonotype is categorized as medium-sized (0.01 to 0.1%). This chain connects TRBV27 to TRBJ2-4, with TRBD2 matching 9 bases. After removal of 3 bases from V and 4 bases from J, the junction contained 1 base not matched to a gene. Germline values: CDR1 MNHEY, CDR2 SMNVEV (reference sequence). CDR3 length: 14 amino acids. As DNA, the CDR3 is TGTGCCAGCAGTTTGCTAGCGGGGAAAAACATTCAGTACTTC. This gives the protein CASSLLAGKNIQYF.

The chain links TRBV27 to TRBJ1-4, with 9 bases identical to TRBD1. The CDR3 sequence is 15 residues long. Looked up from germline, CDR1 is MNHEY and CDR2 is SMNVEV (reference sequence). The junction had 4 bases not matched to a gene; V was cut back by 4 bases and J by 4 bases. This chain's CDR3 is CASSSLGQGNEKLFF. In DNA form, the CDR3 reads TGTGCCAGCAGTTCCCTGGGACAGGGTAATGAAAAACTGTTTTTT.

The V call is TRBV2, the J call TRBJ2-5; no definite D call. The DNA end is more similar to TRBJ1-2, so the J call may be wrong. The germline V gene has CDR1 SNHLY and CDR2 FYNNEI. The CDR3 sequence is 13 residues long. The CDR3, as DNA: TGTGCCAGCAGAGGAGGTGCTAACTATGGCTACACCTTC. This translates into CASRGGANYGYTF.

As for this clonotype: No DNA is shown, since the ends of the CDR3 on it are uncertain; the CDR3 is the one TCRdb lists. The chain is built from TRBV6-4 and TRBJ2-6; the D call of TRBD1 is as the table states it, not checked on the DNA. Germline V gene lookup returns CDR1 MRHNA and CDR2 SNTAGT. Both ends counted, the CDR3 spans 16 residues. The CDR3 loop is CASSAPGQGIWLHLRF.

The gene calls are TRBV19 and TRBJ2-1; D remains ambiguous. The better agreement between TRBJ2-7 and the DNA end casts doubt on the J call. This CDR3 is built from 18 residues. Germline V gene lookup returns CDR1 LNHDA and CDR2 SQIVND (reference sequence). The CDR3 loop is CASSIKWAPRARNYEQYF. CDR3 DNA: TGTGCCAGTAGTATCAAGTGGGCTCCCCGGGCGAGGAACTACGAGCAGTACTTC.

This clonotype was detected many times. The V and J genes are TRBV7-2 and TRBJ2-7; 7 positions agree with TRBD2. The J call may be wrong; the DNA end is better matched by TRBJ2-1. Per the germline V gene, CDR1 is SGHTA and CDR2 is FQGNSA. The CDR3 totals 15 residues. The CDR3 sequence is CASSLYPSGGNEQFF. The DNA for the CDR3 is TGTGCCAGCAGCTTATACCCTAGCGGAGGCAATGAGCAGTTCTTC.

Note on this clonotype: Relative to the germline gene, one junction end is altered; a read error may explain this. The chain uses TRBV7-7 and TRBJ2-1; no clear D. The tail of the sequence fits TRBJ2-5 better, so the J call may be wrong. CDR1 is SSHAT, CDR2 FNYEAQ, per germline (reference sequence). The CDR3 length is 13 residues. CDR3 in DNA: TGTGCTAGCAGCCAAACCCCGAGAGAGACCCAGTACTTC. Residues: CASSQTPRETQYF.

The rearrangement links TRBV7-9 to TRBJ2-6; D is possibly TRBD1 or TRBD2 (7 bases each). The CDR3 extends over 16 amino acids. Trimming took off 11 bases at V and 4 bases at J, with 21 bases between the two ends. Germline V gene data show CDR1 as SEHNR and CDR2 as FQNEAQ (reference sequence). CDR3 in amino acids: CAGEGTALSGANVLTF. CDR3 coding DNA: TGTGCCGGGGAGGGGACAGCCCTTTCAGGGGCCAACGTCCTGACTTTC.

This clonotype was seen repeatedly, ten times or more. This rearrangement joins TRBV24-1 to TRBJ2-1; D is undetermined. The J call may be mistaken, given a closer DNA end match to TRBJ2-7. Germline loops: CDR1 KGHDR, CDR2 SFDVKD. The length of the CDR3 is 13 residues. In DNA form, the CDR3 reads TGTGCCACCAGTATTCTAGGCTACAATGAGCAGTACTTC. Amino acids: CATSILGYNEQYF.

Only one count was recorded for this clonotype. The gene calls are TRBV9 and TRBJ2-7; either TRBD1 or TRBD2 may supply D (5 bases each). V shed 2 bases and J shed 3 bases, with 15 bases lying between them. There are 15 residues in the CDR3. CDR1 SGDLS and CDR2 YYNGEE come from the germline V gene. The DNA of the CDR3 is TGTGCCAGCAGCGTGACCGGGACGCCGCACTACGAGCAGTACTTC. The encoded protein is CASSVTGTPHYEQYF.